The rows below give T cell receptor beta chains drawn from one sample of a study of CD8+ T cells in alopecia areata. Profiling relied on immunoSEQ multiplex PCR, and the TCRdb table lists in-frame clones only, not all of them. The sample records about 190,000 clones, roughly three fifths being singletons. This sample comprised CD4+ T cells sorted from blood, obtained at week 49, from a patient treated with tofacitinib. These TCRs come from a human donor with alopecia areata. The CDR3 runs from the conserved cysteine through the conserved F or W. Each record gives: D gene, clone size, J gene, V gene, CDR3 protein, CDR3 DNA. A D gene is named only where the DNA matches it firmly. Where a row states a size, it is once, few, many or the class of an expanded clone; other rows omit it.

.	.	TRBJ1-2	TRBV30	CAWSVRAYGYTF	TGTGCCTGGAGTGTACGTGCCTATGGCTACACCTTC
.	.	TRBJ1-5	TRBV19	CASSIEERGQPQHF	TGTGCCAGTAGTATTGAGGAGAGGGGTCAGCCCCAGCATTTT
.	.	TRBJ1-1	TRBV29-1	CSGSTDPTEAFF	TGCAGCGGGTCGACAGACCCCACTGAAGCTTTCTTT
.	many	TRBJ2-1	TRBV28	CASSPPGGWEQFF	TGTGCCAGCAGTCCTCCGGGGGGCTGGGAGCAGTTCTTC
.	.	TRBJ2-3	TRBV30	CALDQGLKDTQYF	TGTGCCTTAGACCAAGGCCTTAAAGATACGCAGTATTTT
.	.	TRBJ2-3	TRBV7-2	CASSLGGKGDTQYF	TGTGCCAGCAGCTTAGGGGGCAAGGGAGATACGCAGTATTTT
.	.	TRBJ1-6	TRBV7-2	CASSLKSGENNSPLHF	TGTGCCAGCAGCTTGAAGTCGGGGGAAAATAATTCACCCCTCCACTTT
.	.	TRBJ1-6	TRBV5-1	CASSLGGRTDSPLHF	TGCGCCAGCAGCTTGGGGGGCAGAACGGATTCACCCCTCCACTTT
.	.	TRBJ2-7	TRBV15	CATSRDGGSYEQYF	TGTGCCACCAGCAGAGACGGGGGATCCTACGAGCAGTACTTC
.	.	TRBJ2-3	TRBV25-1	CASSPIRADTQYF	TGTGCCAGCAGTCCTATTAGGGCAGATACGCAGTATTTT
.	.	TRBJ1-1	TRBV7-9	CASSVTSNTEAFF	TGTGCCAGCAGCGTGACATCGAACACTGAAGCTTTCTTT
.	.	TRBJ2-5	TRBV25-1	CASSEVKQMQETQYF	TGTGCCAGCAGTGAAGTTAAACAGATGCAAGAGACCCAGTACTTC
.	few	TRBJ1-1	TRBV20-1	CSASTTEAFF	TGCAGTGCTAGTACCACTGAAGCTTTCTTT
.	.	TRBJ1-2	TRBV30	CAWSGKRQDYGYTF	TGTGCCTGGAGTGGGAAACGGCAGGACTATGGCTACACCTTC
TRBD2	.	TRBJ2-5	TRBV2	CASRKTSGGQETQYF	TGTGCCAGCAGGAAGACTAGCGGGGGCCAAGAGACCCAGTACTTC
TRBD1	once	TRBJ1-4	TRBV30	CAWGQGGATNEKLFF	TGTGCCTGGGGACAGGGCGGTGCAACTAATGAAAAACTGTTTTTT
.	.	TRBJ2-1	TRBV6-1	CASRVANNNEQFF	TGTGCCAGCAGGGTAGCAAATAACAATGAGCAGTTCTTC
.	few	TRBJ1-1	TRBV4-1	CASSLVRGAINTEAFF	TGCGCCAGCAGCCTAGTCCGGGGAGCAATTAACACTGAAGCTTTCTTT
.	.	TRBJ2-7	TRBV30	CAWMRDGGTEQYF	TGTGCCTGGATGCGGGACGGGGGTACCGAGCAGTACTTC
.	few	TRBJ2-3	TRBV15	CATSKAHTDTQYF	TGTGCCACCAGCAAGGCCCACACAGATACGCAGTATTTT
TRBD1	few	TRBJ1-1	TRBV19	CASSIVPRGDTEAFF	TGTGCCAGTAGTATAGTCCCCAGGGGGGACACTGAAGCTTTCTTT
.	few	TRBJ2-3	TRBV6-1	CASSDRLVQYF	TGTGCCAGCAGCGATCGTTTGGTGCAGTATTTT
.	.	TRBJ1-1	TRBV4-3	CASSQDLNTEAFF	TGCGCCAGCAGCCAAGATCTCAACACTGAAGCTTTCTTT
.	once	TRBJ1-1	TRBV27	CASSLSPGGTEAFF	TGTGCCAGCAGTCTCAGTCCAGGCGGCACTGAAGCTTTCTTT
TRBD1	.	TRBJ1-4	TRBV5-1	CASSSPDRGRTNEKLFF	TGCGCCAGCAGCTCGCCGGACAGGGGTCGGACTAATGAAAAACTGTTTTTT
TRBD1	.	TRBJ1-5	TRBV7-8	CASSQAGTGISIQPQHF	TGTGCCAGCAGCCAAGCCGGGACAGGGATAAGTATTCAGCCCCAGCATTTT
TRBD1	.	TRBJ2-1	TRBV7-9	CASSLGTGSGEQFF	TGTGCCAGCAGCTTAGGGACAGGGTCTGGTGAGCAGTTCTTC
.	few	TRBJ1-2	TRBV4-3	CASSQVTSQANYGYTF	TGCGCCAGCAGCCAAGTTACGTCACAGGCTAACTATGGCTACACCTTC
TRBD1	.	TRBJ1-1	TRBV23-1	CASSHGTGARTEAFF	TGCGCCAGCAGTCACGGGACAGGGGCTCGCACTGAAGCTTTCTTT
.	.	TRBJ2-1	TRBV20-1	CSPTLGNEQFF	TGCAGCCCTACCCTAGGCAATGAGCAGTTCTTC
TRBD1	.	TRBJ1-2	TRBV29-1	CSVKPTGAAGYTF	TGCAGCGTGAAGCCGACAGGGGCAGCTGGCTACACCTTC
.	.	TRBJ1-1	TRBV30	CAWSVGTGNTEAFF	TGTGCCTGGAGTGTGGGAACAGGCAACACTGAAGCTTTCTTT
TRBD2	.	TRBJ2-5	TRBV14	CASSPLGLAEETQYF	TGTGCCAGCAGCCCTCTCGGACTAGCGGAAGAGACCCAGTACTTC
TRBD1	few	TRBJ2-7	TRBV4-3	CASSQGTGGTYEQYF	TGCGCCAGCAGCCAGGGGACAGGGGGCACCTACGAGCAGTACTTC
.	few	TRBJ2-5	TRBV29-1	CSARRGGETQYF	TGCAGCGCAAGAAGGGGTGGAGAGACCCAGTACTTC
.	.	TRBJ2-7	TRBV7-2	CASSFPLSAGYYEQYF	TGTGCCAGCAGCTTCCCCTTGAGCGCAGGGTACTACGAGCAGTACTTC
.	.	TRBJ1-5	TRBV27	CASSLSWGGQPQHF	TGTGCCAGCAGTTTATCATGGGGGGGTCAGCCCCAGCATTTT
.	.	TRBJ1-1	TRBV28	CASSLWGRVTEAFF	TGTGCCAGCAGTTTATGGGGCAGGGTCACTGAAGCTTTCTTT
TRBD2	few	TRBJ2-5	TRBV29-1	CSVGLAGPQETQYF	TGCAGCGTGGGACTAGCGGGGCCCCAAGAGACCCAGTACTTC
.	few	TRBJ2-5	TRBV5-1	CASSFEREAGETQYF	TGCGCCAGCAGCTTTGAAAGGGAGGCGGGTGAGACCCAGTACTTC
.	.	TRBJ2-5	TRBV29-1	CSVDETQYF	TGCAGCGTTGATGAGACCCAGTACTTC
TRBD1	few	TRBJ2-7	TRBV11-2	CASSWDRGSYEQYF	TGTGCCAGCAGCTGGGACAGGGGCTCCTACGAGCAGTACTTC
TRBD1	.	TRBJ2-1	TRBV29-1	CSVNRGNEQFF	TGCAGCGTTAACAGGGGCAATGAGCAGTTCTTC
TRBD1	.	TRBJ1-2	TRBV27	CASSLSTGRYGYTF	TGTGCCAGCAGTTTATCGACAGGGCGCTATGGCTACACCTTC
.	.	TRBJ2-3	TRBV2	CASSEGNTQYF	TGTGCCAGCAGCGAGGGGAATACGCAGTATTTT
.	.	TRBJ1-1	TRBV5-6	CASSLGRSSPEAFF	TGTGCCAGCAGCTTAGGACGGTCTAGCCCTGAAGCTTTCTTT
.	few	TRBJ2-3	TRBV4-1	CASSLLAGAGTDTQYF	TGCGCCAGCAGCCTCCTGGCAGGGGCTGGCACAGATACGCAGTATTTT